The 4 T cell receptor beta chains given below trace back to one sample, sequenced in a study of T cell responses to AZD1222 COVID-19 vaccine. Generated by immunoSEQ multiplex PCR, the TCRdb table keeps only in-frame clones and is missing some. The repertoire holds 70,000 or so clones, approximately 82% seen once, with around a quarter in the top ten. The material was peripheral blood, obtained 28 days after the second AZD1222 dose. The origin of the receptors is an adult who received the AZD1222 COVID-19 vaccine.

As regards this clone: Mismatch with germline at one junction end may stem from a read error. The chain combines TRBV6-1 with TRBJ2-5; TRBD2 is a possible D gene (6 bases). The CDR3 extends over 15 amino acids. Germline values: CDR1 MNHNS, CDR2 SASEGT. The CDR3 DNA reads TGTGCCAGCAGGGAAGGCCCGGCGGGGATCGCGACCCAGTACTTC. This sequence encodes CASREGPAGIATQYF.

The chain's CDR3 is CASSSHSGRANTEAFF. The CDR3 bases are TGTGCCAGCAGCTCCCATTCGGGCAGGGCAAACACTGAAGCTTTCTTT. V and J are TRBV6-6 and TRBJ1-1, with D maybe TRBD1 (5 bases). The CDR3 is made up of 16 amino acids. Per germline, CDR1 MNHNY and CDR2 SVGAGI (reference sequence). V lost 6 bases and J lost 2, with 19 bases in between.

The CDR3 spells CATSLNTQYF. CDR3 nucleotides: TGTGCCACCTCTCTTAATACGCAGTATTTT. J is TRBJ2-3 and V is TRBV6-5; D gene ambiguous. Trimming shortened V by 10 bases and J by 7 bases, and 9 bases separated the two germline ends. This CDR3 contains 10 residues. Germline values: CDR1 MNHEY, CDR2 SVGAGI.

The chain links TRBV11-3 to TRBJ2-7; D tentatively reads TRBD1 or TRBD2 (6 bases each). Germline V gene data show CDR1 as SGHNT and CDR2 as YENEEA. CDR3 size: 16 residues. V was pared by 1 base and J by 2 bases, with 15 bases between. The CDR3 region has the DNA TGTGCCAGCAGCTTAGCGCTACAGGGAGGTACCTACGAGCAGTACTTC. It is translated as CASSLALQGGTYEQYF.